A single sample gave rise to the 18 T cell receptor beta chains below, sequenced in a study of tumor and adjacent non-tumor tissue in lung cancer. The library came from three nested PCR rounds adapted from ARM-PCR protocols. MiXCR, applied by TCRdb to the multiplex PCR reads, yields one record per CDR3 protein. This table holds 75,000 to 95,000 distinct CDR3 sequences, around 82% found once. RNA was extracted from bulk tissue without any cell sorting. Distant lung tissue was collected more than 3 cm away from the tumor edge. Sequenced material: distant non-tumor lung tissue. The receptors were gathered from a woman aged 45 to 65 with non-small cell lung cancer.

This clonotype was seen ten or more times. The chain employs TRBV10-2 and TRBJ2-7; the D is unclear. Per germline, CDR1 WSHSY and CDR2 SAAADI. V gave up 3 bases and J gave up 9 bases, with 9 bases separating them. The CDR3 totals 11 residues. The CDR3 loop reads CASSDSNRQYF. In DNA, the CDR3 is TGCGCCAGCAGTGACAGCAATCGGCAGTACTTC.

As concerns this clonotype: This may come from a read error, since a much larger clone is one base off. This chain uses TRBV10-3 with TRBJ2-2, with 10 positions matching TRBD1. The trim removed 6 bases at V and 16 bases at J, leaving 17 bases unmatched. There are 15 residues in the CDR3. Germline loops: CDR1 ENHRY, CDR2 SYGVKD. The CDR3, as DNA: TGTGCCATCAGGACCGGGACAGGGGACACCGGGAAGCCGTTTTTT. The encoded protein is CAIRTGTGDTGKPFF.

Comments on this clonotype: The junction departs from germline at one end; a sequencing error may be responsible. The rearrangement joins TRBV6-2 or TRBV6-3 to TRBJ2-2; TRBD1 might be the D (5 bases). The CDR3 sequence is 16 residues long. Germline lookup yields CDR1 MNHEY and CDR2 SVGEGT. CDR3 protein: CTSSSLRHRLTGELFF. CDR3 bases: TGTACCAGCAGTAGCCTTAGACACAGGCTAACCGGGGAGCTGTTTTTT.

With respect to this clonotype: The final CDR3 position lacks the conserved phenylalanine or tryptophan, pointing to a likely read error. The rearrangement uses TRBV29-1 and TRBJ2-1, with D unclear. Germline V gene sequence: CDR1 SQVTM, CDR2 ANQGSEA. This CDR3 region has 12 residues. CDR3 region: CSVEKAYSEQFV. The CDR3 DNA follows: TGCAGCGTTGAGAAAGCCTACAGTGAGCAGTTCGTC.

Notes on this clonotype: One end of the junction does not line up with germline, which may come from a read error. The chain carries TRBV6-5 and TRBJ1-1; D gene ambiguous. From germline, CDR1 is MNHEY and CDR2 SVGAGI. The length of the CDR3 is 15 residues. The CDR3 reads CASSYLSGSDTEAFF. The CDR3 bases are TGTGCCAGTAGTTACCTCTCTGGGTCAGACACTGAAGCTTTCTTT.

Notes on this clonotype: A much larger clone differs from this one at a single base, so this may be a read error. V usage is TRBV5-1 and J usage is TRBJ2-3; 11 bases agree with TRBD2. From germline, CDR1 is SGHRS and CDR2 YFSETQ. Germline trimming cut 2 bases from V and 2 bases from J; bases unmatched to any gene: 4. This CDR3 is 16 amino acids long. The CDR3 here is CASSFLAGGATDTQYF. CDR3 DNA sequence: TGCGCCAGCAGCTTCTTAGCGGGAGGGGCCACAGATACGCAGTATTTT.

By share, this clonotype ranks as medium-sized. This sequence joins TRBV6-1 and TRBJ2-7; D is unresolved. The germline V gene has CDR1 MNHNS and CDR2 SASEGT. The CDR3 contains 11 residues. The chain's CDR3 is CAMGGAYEQYF. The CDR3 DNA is TGTGCGATGGGCGGTGCCTACGAGCAGTACTTC.

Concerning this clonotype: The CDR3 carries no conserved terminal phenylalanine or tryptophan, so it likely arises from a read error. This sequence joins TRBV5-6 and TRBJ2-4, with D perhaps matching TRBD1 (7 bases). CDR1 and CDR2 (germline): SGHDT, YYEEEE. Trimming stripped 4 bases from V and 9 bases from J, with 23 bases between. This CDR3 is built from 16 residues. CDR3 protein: CASSGGTDPLRGIQYL. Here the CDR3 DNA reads TGTGCCAGCAGCGGCGGGACAGATCCTTTAAGGGGCATTCAGTACCTC.

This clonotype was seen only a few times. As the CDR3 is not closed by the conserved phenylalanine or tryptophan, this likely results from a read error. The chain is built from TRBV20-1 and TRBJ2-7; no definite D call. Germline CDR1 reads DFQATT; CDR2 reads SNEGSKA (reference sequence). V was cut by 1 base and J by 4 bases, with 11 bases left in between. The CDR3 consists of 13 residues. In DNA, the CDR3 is TGCAGTGCTAGAGGCGCCTGGAAATACGAGCAGTACTTA. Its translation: CSARGAWKYEQYL.

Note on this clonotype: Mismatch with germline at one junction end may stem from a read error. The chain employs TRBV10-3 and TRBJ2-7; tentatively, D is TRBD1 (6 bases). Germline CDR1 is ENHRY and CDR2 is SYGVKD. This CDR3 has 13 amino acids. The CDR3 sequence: CTITQGPPYEQYF. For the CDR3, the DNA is TGTACCATCACTCAGGGGCCCCCCTACGAGCAGTACTTC.

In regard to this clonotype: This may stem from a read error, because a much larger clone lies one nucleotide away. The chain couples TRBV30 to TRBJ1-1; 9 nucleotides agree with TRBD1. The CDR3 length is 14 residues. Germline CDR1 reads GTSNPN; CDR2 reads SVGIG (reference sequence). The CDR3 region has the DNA TGTGCCTGGAGCCGGGGACAGGGATACACTGATGCTTTCTTT. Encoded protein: CAWSRGQGYTDAFF.

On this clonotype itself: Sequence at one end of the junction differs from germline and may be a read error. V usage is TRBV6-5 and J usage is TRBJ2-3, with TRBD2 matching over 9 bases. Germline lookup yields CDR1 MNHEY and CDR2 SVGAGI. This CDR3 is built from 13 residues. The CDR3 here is CVSCYSREGTQYF. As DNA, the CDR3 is TGTGTCAGCTGTTACTCGCGGGAGGGTACGCAGTATTTT.

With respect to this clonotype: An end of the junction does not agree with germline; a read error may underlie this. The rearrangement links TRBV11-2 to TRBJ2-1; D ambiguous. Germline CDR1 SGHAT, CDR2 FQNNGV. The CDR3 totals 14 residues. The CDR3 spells CVSSFGSADNEQFF. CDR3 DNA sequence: TGTGTCAGTAGCTTTGGCAGTGCCGACAATGAACAGTTCTTC.

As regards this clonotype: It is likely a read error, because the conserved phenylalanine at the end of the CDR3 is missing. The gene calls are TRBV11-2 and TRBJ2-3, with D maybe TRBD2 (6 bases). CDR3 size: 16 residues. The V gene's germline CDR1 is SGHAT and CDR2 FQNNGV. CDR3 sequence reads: CASNLGVLTSSDTQYL. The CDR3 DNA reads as TGTGCCAGCAACTTAGGGGTCCTAACTAGCTCAGATACGCAGTATCTT.

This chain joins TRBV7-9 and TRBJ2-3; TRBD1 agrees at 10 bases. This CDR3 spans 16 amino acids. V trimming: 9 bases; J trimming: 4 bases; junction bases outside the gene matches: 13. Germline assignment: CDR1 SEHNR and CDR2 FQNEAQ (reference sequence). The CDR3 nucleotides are TGTGCCAGTAACCTCGCCGACAGGGGGCTGGCAGATACGCAGTATTTT. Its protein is CASNLADRGLADTQYF.

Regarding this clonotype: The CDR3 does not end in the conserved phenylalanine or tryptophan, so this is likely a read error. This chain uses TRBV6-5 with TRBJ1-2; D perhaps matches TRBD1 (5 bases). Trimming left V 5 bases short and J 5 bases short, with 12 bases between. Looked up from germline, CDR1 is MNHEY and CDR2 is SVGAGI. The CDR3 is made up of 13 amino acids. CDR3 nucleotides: TGTGCCAGCAGTCCGCAGGGTAATTATGGCTACACCTTG. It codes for CASSPQGNYGYTL.

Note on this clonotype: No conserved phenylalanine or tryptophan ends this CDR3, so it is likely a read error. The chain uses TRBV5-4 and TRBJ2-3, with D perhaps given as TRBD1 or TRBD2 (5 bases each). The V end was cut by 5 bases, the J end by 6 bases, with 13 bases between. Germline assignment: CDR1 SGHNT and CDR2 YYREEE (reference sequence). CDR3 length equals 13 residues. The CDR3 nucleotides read TGTGCCAGCAGGTCCCGGGGCTCGGATACGCAGTATTAT. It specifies CASRSRGSDTQYY.

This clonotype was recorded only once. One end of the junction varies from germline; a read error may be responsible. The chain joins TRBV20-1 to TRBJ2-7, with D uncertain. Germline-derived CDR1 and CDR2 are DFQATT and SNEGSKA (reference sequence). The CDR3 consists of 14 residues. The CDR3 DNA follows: TGCAGTGTTGTACCCCCTCGCGGCCCCTACGAGCTGTACTTC. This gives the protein CSVVPPRGPYELYF.